This TCR beta chain was identified in a study of cytomegalovirus exposure and HLA in healthy donors. Background on the study: The same platform used for the approximately 670 first-cohort repertoires was also used for the 120 or so validation repertoires, as a later analysis reported.

In its sample, this clone was seen a few times. Antigen specificity is unknown. Assay used: immunoSEQ multiplex PCR; TCRdb lists only in-frame clones, some missing. Among 100,000 to 120,000 clones listed, 88% were seen once. Regarding the study as a whole: Among TCR beta chains, those listed as cytomegalovirus-associated numbered around 180. In vitro testing confirmed three CMV-associated chains as specific for CMV antigens.

The donors were members of the validation cohort, which comprised roughly 120 subjects and was separate from the first cohort of several hundred subjects. The source is a woman between 25 and 40 years old in good health and CMV-seropositive. The sample taken for sequencing was PBMCs.

The CDR3 loop is CASSLTGGSGNTIYF. CDR3 nucleotide sequence: TGTGCCAGCAGTTTAACAGGGGGCTCTGGAAACACCATATATTTT. The chain carries TRBV28 and TRBJ1-3; 8 bases fit TRBD1. V was pared by 2 bases and J by 0 bases, with 0 bases of the junction left unmatched. The CDR3 sequence is 15 residues long. Germline lookup yields CDR1 MDHEN and CDR2 SYDVKM.